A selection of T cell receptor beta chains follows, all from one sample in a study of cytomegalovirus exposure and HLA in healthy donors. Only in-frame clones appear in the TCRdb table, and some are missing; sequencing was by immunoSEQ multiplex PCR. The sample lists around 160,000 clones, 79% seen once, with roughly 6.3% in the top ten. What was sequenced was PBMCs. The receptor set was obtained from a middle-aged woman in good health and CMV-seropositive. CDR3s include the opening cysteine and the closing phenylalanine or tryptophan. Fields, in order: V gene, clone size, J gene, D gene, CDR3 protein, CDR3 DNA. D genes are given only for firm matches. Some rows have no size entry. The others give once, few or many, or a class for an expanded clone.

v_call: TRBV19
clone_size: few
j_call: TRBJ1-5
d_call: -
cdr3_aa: CASRGEAYSNQPQHF
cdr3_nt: TGTGCCAGTAGAGGAGAAGCCTATAGCAATCAGCCCCAGCATTTT

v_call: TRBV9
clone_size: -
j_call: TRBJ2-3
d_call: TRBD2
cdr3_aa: CASSPGGHTDTQYF
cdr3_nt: TGTGCCAGCAGCCCGGGAGGCCACACAGATACGCAGTATTTT

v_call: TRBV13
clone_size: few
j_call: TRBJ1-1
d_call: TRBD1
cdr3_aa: CASSQGQGSEAFF
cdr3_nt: TGTGCCAGCAGCCAGGGACAGGGGAGTGAAGCTTTCTTT

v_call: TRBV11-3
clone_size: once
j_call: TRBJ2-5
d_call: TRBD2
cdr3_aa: CASSPGLAGVETQYF
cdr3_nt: TGTGCCAGCAGCCCGGGACTAGCGGGGGTAGAGACCCAGTACTTC

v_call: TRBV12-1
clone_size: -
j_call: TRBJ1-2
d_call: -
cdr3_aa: CASNSKDRTNYGYTF
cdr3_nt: TGTGCCAGCAACTCAAAGGACAGAACTAACTATGGCTACACCTTC

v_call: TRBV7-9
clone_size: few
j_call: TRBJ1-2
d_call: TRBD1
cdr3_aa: CASRPENRGLSYGYTF
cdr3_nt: TGTGCCAGCAGACCGGAAAACAGGGGGCTCAGCTATGGCTACACCTTC

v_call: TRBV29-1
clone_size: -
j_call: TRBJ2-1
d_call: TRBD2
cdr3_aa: CSAQSPAGGFYNEQFF
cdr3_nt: TGCAGCGCCCAATCGCCTGCGGGGGGATTCTACAATGAGCAGTTCTTC

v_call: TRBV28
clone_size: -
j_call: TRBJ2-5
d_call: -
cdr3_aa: CASSFGQVKTQYF
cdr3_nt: TGTGCCAGCAGTTTTGGGCAGGTTAAGACCCAGTACTTC

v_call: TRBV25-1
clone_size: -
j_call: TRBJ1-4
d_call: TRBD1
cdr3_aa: CASTYEGQGQSNEKLFF
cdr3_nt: TGTGCCTCTACATACGAGGGACAGGGGCAGTCTAATGAAAAACTGTTTTTT

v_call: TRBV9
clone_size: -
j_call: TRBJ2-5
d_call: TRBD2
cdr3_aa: CASSVEGLARETQYF
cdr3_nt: TGTGCCAGCAGCGTGGAGGGACTAGCGCGGGAGACCCAGTACTTC

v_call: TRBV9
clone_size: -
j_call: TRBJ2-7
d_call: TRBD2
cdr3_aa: CASSVGPQRGGLDEQYF
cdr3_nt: TGTGCCAGCAGCGTAGGACCGCAGCGGGGGGGCCTGGACGAGCAGTACTTC

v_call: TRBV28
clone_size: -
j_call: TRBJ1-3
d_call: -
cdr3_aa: CASSLGGAAGNTIYF
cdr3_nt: TGTGCCAGCAGTTTAGGAGGGGCCGCTGGAAACACCATATATTTT

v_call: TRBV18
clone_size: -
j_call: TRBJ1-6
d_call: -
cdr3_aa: CASSGPGQNSPLHF
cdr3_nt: TGTGCCAGCTCGGGACCGGGACAAAATTCACCCCTCCACTTT

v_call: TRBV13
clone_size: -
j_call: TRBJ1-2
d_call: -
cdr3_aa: CASSLGRSYGYTF
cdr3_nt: TGTGCCAGCAGCTTAGGCAGGTCCTATGGCTACACCTTC

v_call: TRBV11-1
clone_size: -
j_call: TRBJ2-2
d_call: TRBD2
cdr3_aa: CASKAGGTNTGELFF
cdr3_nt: TGTGCCAGCAAAGCGGGGGGGACGAACACCGGGGAGCTGTTTTTT

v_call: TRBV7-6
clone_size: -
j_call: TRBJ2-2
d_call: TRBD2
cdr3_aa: CASRKQSGAGELFF
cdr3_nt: TGTGCCAGCAGGAAACAGAGCGGGGCCGGGGAGCTGTTTTTT

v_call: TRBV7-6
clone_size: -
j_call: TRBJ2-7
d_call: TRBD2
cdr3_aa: CASSLGRGGPYEQYF
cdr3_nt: TGTGCCAGCAGCTTAGGGCGGGGGGGCCCCTACGAGCAGTACTTC

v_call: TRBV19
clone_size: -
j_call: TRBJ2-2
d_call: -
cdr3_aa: CASTPDSNTGELFF
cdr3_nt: TGTGCCAGTACCCCGGACTCGAACACCGGGGAGCTGTTTTTT

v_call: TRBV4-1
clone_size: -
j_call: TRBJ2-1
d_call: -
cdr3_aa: CASSQELRTEQFF
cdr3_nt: TGCGCCAGCAGCCAAGAGCTGCGCACCGAGCAGTTCTTC

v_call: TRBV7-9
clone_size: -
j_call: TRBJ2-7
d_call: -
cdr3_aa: CASSLASRDEQYF
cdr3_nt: TGTGCCAGCAGCTTAGCGTCCAGGGACGAGCAGTACTTC

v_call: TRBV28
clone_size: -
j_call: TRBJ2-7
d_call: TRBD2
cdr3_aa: CASSPVGWEGRYEQYF
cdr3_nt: TGTGCCAGCAGTCCTGTCGGATGGGAGGGACGATACGAGCAGTACTTC

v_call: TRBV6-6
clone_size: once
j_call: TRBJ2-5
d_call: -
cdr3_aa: CASSPYGGETQYF
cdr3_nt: TGTGCCAGCAGCCCCTATGGGGGGGAGACCCAGTACTTC

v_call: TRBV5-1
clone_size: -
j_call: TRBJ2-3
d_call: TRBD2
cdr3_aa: CASRRQPGLAGAGGDTQYF
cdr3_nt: TGCGCCAGCAGACGGCAACCGGGACTAGCGGGGGCCGGGGGAGATACGCAGTATTTT

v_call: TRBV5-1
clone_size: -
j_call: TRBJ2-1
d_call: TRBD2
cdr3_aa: CASSGRGSGGINEQFF
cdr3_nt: TGCGCCAGCAGCGGACGAGGGAGCGGGGGGATTAATGAGCAGTTCTTC

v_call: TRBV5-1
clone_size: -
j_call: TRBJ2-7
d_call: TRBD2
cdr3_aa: CASSASSGPSYEQYF
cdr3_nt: TGCGCCAGCAGCGCATCTAGCGGGCCATCCTACGAGCAGTACTTC

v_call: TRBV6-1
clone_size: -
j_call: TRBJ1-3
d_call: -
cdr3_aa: CASSRDTSSGNTIYF
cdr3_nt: TGTGCCAGCAGTAGAGACACAAGCTCTGGAAACACCATATATTTT

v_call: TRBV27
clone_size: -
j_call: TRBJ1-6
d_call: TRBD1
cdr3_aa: CASSPGQGITHNSPLHF
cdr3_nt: TGTGCCAGCAGTCCCGGACAGGGGATAACCCATAATTCACCCCTCCACTTT

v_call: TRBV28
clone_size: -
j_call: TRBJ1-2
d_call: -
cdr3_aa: CASSLGGNYGYTF
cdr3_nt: TGTGCCAGCAGTTTGGGGGGGAACTATGGCTACACCTTC

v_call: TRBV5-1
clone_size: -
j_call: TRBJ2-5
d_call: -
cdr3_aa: CASSQQETQYF
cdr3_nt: TGCGCCAGCAGCCAACAAGAGACCCAGTACTTC

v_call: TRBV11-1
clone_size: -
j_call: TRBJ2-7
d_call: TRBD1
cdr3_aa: CASSTTGAPSYEQYF
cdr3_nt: TGTGCCAGCAGCACCACAGGGGCCCCCTCCTACGAGCAGTACTTC

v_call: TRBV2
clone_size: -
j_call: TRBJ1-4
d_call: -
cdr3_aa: CASSGGLSNEKLFF
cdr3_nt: TGTGCCAGCAGTGGAGGGTTGTCTAATGAAAAACTGTTTTTT

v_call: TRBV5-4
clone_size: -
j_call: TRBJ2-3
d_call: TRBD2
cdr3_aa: CASSLGRGGDTQYF
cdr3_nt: TGTGCCAGCAGTTTAGGGCGGGGGGGAGATACGCAGTATTTT